The 23 T cell receptor beta chains presented below share a single source sample, sequenced in a study of blood T cell repertoires in COVID-19. Profiling relied on immunoSEQ multiplex PCR, and the TCRdb table lists in-frame clones only, not all of them. The repertoire includes roughly 64,000 clones, 85% to 90% of them detected once, and 2.5% to 3.5% sits in the top ten. Sample: peripheral blood. All receptors come from a man over 45 with active COVID-19.

This chain links TRBV27 with TRBJ2-7, with 10 positions matching TRBD2. J was trimmed by 5 bases and V by 4 bases; bases with no gene match: 11. The CDR3 runs 16 residues. Germline CDR1 reads MNHEY; CDR2 reads SMNVEV (reference sequence). The CDR3 here is CASSSVAAGGSHEQYF. The CDR3 DNA reads as TGTGCCAGCAGTTCTGTGGCAGCGGGGGGGAGCCACGAGCAGTACTTC.

V and J are TRBV4-3 and TRBJ1-6; 10 nucleotides match TRBD1. Trimming cost V 5 bases and J 9 bases; bases outside gene matches: 10. CDR1 and CDR2 (germline): LGHNA, YSLEER. The CDR3 runs 16 residues. The CDR3 here is CASSSDRGETGSPLHF. Here the CDR3 DNA reads TGCGCCAGCAGCTCGGACAGGGGGGAGACGGGTTCACCCCTCCACTTT.

V and J are TRBV7-2 and TRBJ2-1; TRBD2 is a possible D gene (5 bases). Trimming took off 5 bases at V and 6 bases at J, with 11 bases between the two ends. Germline loops: CDR1 SGHTA, CDR2 FQGNSA. The CDR3 contains 13 residues. CDR3 bases: TGTGCCAGCAGCCAGCGGATAGCCAATGAGCAGTTCTTC. This sequence encodes CASSQRIANEQFF.

This clone was picked up one time. The chain combines TRBV27 with TRBJ1-1, with 12 bases that match TRBD1. The CDR3 is made up of 19 amino acids. Germline V CDR1 and CDR2: MNHEY, SMNVEV (reference sequence). V shed 0 bases and J 5 bases; nucleotides not matched to a gene: 13. The CDR3 nucleotides are TGTGCCAGCAGTTTATCTTCTGCCGGGACAGGGGGCGCAGCGACTGAAGCTTTCTTT. Its protein product is CASSLSSAGTGGAATEAFF.

The rearrangement joins TRBV5-1 to TRBJ1-2; 9 nucleotides match TRBD1. The CDR3 has 15 amino acids. V lost 4 bases to trimming and J lost 4 bases; unmatched junction nucleotides: 8. Germline V lookup: CDR1 SGHRS, CDR2 YFSETQ. The CDR3 DNA reads TGCGCCAGCAGCCAAACAGGGGGCGGGGGCTATGGCTACACCTTC. Translated, it gives CASSQTGGGGYGYTF. Variable domain in full (rest from reference TRBV5-1 and TRBJ1-2): KAGVTQTPRYLIKTRGQQVTLSCSPISGHRSVSWYQQTPGQGLQFLFEYFSETQRNKGNFPGRFSGRQFSNSRSEMNVSTLELGDSALYLCASSQTGGGGYGYTFGSGTRLTVV.

The chain carries TRBV7-8 and TRBJ2-1, with 10 bases fitting TRBD1. The CDR3 totals 15 residues. With 4 bases clipped from V and 5 bases from J, the junction kept 5 bases outside the gene matches. Germline V gene lookup returns CDR1 SGHVS and CDR2 FQNEAQ. The CDR3, as DNA: TGTGCCAGCAGCTACTCCGGGACAGGGGACAATGAGCAGTTCTTC. Translated: CASSYSGTGDNEQFF.

This clone was seen a handful of times. The gene calls are TRBV7-9 and TRBJ1-5; D might be TRBD1 (6 bases). The CDR3 covers 14 residues. Trimming stripped 1 base from V and 4 bases from J, with 8 bases between. The germline V gene encodes CDR1 SEHNR and CDR2 FQNEAQ (reference sequence). The CDR3 spells CASSLGTENQPQHF. In DNA form, the CDR3 reads TGTGCCAGCAGCTTAGGGACAGAGAATCAGCCCCAGCATTTT.

J is TRBJ1-5 and V is TRBV5-1; unclear D gene. Between the trimmed V and J ends, which lost 0 bases and 5 bases, there was a span of 6 bases. Germline values: CDR1 SGHRS, CDR2 YFSETQ. The CDR3 length is 13 residues. The CDR3 is CASSLAGYQPQHF. The CDR3 DNA follows: TGCGCCAGCAGCTTGGCGGGGTATCAGCCCCAGCATTTT.

The chain joins TRBV5-1 to TRBJ2-3, with 14 bases aligning to TRBD2. Germline loops: CDR1 SGHRS, CDR2 YFSETQ. The CDR3 is made up of 16 amino acids. The V segment lost 4 bases and the J segment 6 bases; nucleotides outside the gene matches: 7. CDR3 protein: CASSLGTSGGGDTQYF. CDR3 in DNA: TGCGCCAGCAGCCTCGGGACTAGCGGGGGTGGTGATACGCAGTATTTT.

The chain employs TRBV18 and TRBJ2-3; 8 bases agree with TRBD1. The CDR3 contains 15 residues. Germline V gene data show CDR1 as KGHSH and CDR2 as LQKENI. V was clipped by 2 bases and J by 4 bases; unmatched bases: 5. The CDR3 region is CASSPVGQGPDTQYF. The CDR3 nucleotides read TGTGCCAGCTCACCAGTCGGACAGGGCCCAGATACGCAGTATTTT. The full variable domain, its missing parts supplied by reference TRBV18 and TRBJ2-3, is NAGVMQNPRHLVRRRGQEARLRCSPMKGHSHVYWYRQLPEEGLKFMVYLQKENIIDESGMPKERFSAEFPKEGPSILRIQQVVRGDSAAYFCASSPVGQGPDTQYFGPGTRLTVL.

The V call is TRBV28, the J call TRBJ2-7, with 12 bases matching TRBD2. J lost 0 bases, V lost 4 bases, and 7 bases had no gene match. This CDR3 has 17 residues. CDR1 MDHEN and CDR2 SYDVKM come from the germline V gene. The CDR3 sequence: CASSYVRTSGDSYEQYF. The CDR3 DNA sequence: TGTGCCAGCAGTTATGTCCGGACTAGCGGGGACTCCTACGAGCAGTACTTC.

This chain joins TRBV7-2 and TRBJ2-2, with 8 bases fitting TRBD1. V lost 6 bases and J lost 3; bases outside the gene matches: 6. This CDR3 comprises 15 residues. The germline V gene has CDR1 SGHTA and CDR2 FQGNSA. In nucleotides, the CDR3 is TGTGCCAGCAGGACGAAACAGGGGGACACCGGGGAGCTGTTTTTT. This gives the protein CASRTKQGDTGELFF.

V and J are TRBV5-1 and TRBJ1-5; 10 bases agree with TRBD1. J lost 6 bases, V lost 4 bases, and 13 bases had no gene match. Germline V gene lookup returns CDR1 SGHRS and CDR2 YFSETQ. The CDR3 consists of 17 residues. The chain's CDR3 is CASSPLPGTGVGQPQHF. The DNA of the CDR3 is TGCGCCAGCAGCCCCCTCCCGGGGACAGGGGTTGGTCAGCCCCAGCATTTT.

This chain links TRBV19 with TRBJ2-1; TRBD1 matches at 7 bases. Germline lookup yields CDR1 LNHDA and CDR2 SQIVND (reference sequence). The CDR3 extends over 15 amino acids. V dropped 7 bases and J dropped 4; count of bases not matched to a gene: 10. The CDR3 protein is CASNPRDRTYNEQFF. The CDR3 nucleotides are TGTGCCAGTAATCCCCGGGACAGAACATACAATGAGCAGTTCTTC. Supplemented by reference TRBV19 and TRBJ2-1, the full variable domain reads DGGITQSPKYLFRKEGQNVTLSCEQNLNHDAMYWYRQDPGQGLRLIYYSQIVNDFQKGDIAEGYSVSREKKESFPLTVTSAQKNPTAFYLCASNPRDRTYNEQFFGPGTRLTVL.

The chain has TRBV5-1 and TRBJ1-4; no firm D call. The CDR3 runs to 15 residues. V lost 0 bases, J lost 3 bases, and 9 bases lay in between. Germline CDR1 SGHRS, CDR2 YFSETQ. The CDR3 here is CASSLGEKSNEKLFF. The DNA of the CDR3 is TGCGCCAGCAGCTTGGGCGAGAAGTCTAATGAAAAACTGTTTTTT.

The chain has TRBV3-1 (or the pseudogene TRBV3-2) and TRBJ2-1, with 8 bases aligning to TRBD2. This CDR3 has 17 amino acids. V dropped 7 bases and J dropped 9; count of bases not matched to a gene: 20. The germline CDR1 and CDR2 sequences are LGHDT and YNNKEL (reference sequence). The CDR3 sequence is CASTRRRTREGEGEQFF. CDR3 sequence (DNA): TGTGCCAGCACCCGAAGGCGTACACGGGAGGGTGAAGGTGAGCAGTTCTTC.

The chain recombines TRBV6-5 with TRBJ2-3; 10 bases are shared with TRBD2. In germline, CDR1 is MNHEY, CDR2 SVGAGI. After removal of 0 bases from V and 4 bases from J, the junction contained 4 bases not matched to a gene. The CDR3 length is 16 residues. The CDR3 nucleotides are TGTGCCAGCAGTTACTCAGGCAGCGGGGGGGCAGATACGCAGTATTTT. It is translated as CASSYSGSGGADTQYF.

J is TRBJ2-2 and V is TRBV4-1; 7 bases align to TRBD2. CDR1 is MGHRA and CDR2 is YSYEKL in the germline V gene. J gave up 4 bases and V 0 bases, and 8 bases lay outside the gene matches. This CDR3 region has 17 residues. CDR3 sequence (DNA): TGCGCCAGCAGCCAAGATCCGCCTAGCGGAGGCACCGGGGAGCTGTTTTTT. It codes for CASSQDPPSGGTGELFF.

This chain joins TRBV9 and TRBJ2-2; 12 nucleotides align to TRBD2. The germline V gene encodes CDR1 SGDLS and CDR2 YYNGEE. V dropped 1 base and J dropped 6; count of bases not matched to a gene: 4. This CDR3 contains 16 residues. CDR3 bases: TGTGCCAGCAGCGTATCACTAGCGGGGGGACCCGGGGAGCTGTTTTTT. It is translated as CASSVSLAGGPGELFF.

The gene calls are TRBV9 and TRBJ1-1; D uncertain. This CDR3 is 14 amino acids long. Trimming took off 0 bases at V and 3 bases at J, with 9 bases between the two ends. Germline lookup yields CDR1 SGDLS and CDR2 YYNGEE. The CDR3 DNA reads TGTGCCAGCAGCGTAGGGTTTGCAGACACTGAAGCTTTCTTT. Protein: CASSVGFADTEAFF. The full variable domain, its missing parts supplied by reference TRBV9 and TRBJ1-1, is DSGVTQTPKHLITATGQRVTLRCSPRSGDLSVYWYQQSLDQGLQFLIQYYNGEERAKGNILERFSAQQFPDLHSELNLSSLELGDSALYFCASSVGFADTEAFFGQGTRLTVV.

V usage is TRBV7-9 and J usage is TRBJ2-3; 7 bases map to TRBD2. V gave up 6 bases and J gave up 5 bases; unmatched junction bases: 5. The V gene's germline CDR1 is SEHNR and CDR2 FQNEAQ (reference sequence). The CDR3 length is 13 residues. For the CDR3, the DNA is TGTGCCAGCAGACCCCCGGGGGGAGATACGCAGTATTTT. Translation: CASRPPGGDTQYF.

The rearrangement links TRBV28 to TRBJ2-2; TRBD1 matches at 7 bases. J lost 5 bases, V lost 5 bases, and 5 bases had no gene match. The CDR3 spans 14 residues. Germline-derived CDR1 and CDR2 are MDHEN and SYDVKM. The CDR3 sequence: CASSLTGVTGELFF. The CDR3 DNA is TGTGCCAGCAGTCTTACAGGGGTTACCGGGGAGCTGTTTTTT.

The J gene is TRBJ1-4, the V gene TRBV7-2; D call uncertain. The CDR3 is 15 amino acids. Germline V gives CDR1 SGHTA, CDR2 FQGNSA. V was cut by 1 base and J by 7 bases, with 13 bases left in between. This CDR3 reads CASSLVSVYGEKLFF. CDR3 sequence (DNA): TGTGCCAGCAGCTTAGTATCGGTTTATGGTGAAAAACTGTTTTTT.